Below, one T cell receptor (beta chain) is given with its context. Antigen specificity is unknown. The source of the sample is a study of spatial heterogeneity in lung cancer. Broader study findings: Coverage of tumor T cells, an estimated figure, was about 7.5% for alpha and 13% for beta chains. Counts of expanded intratumoral alpha and beta TCRs tracked tumor mutation counts.

The sample's time point: sample taken at primary tumor resection. TCRdb reprocessed the 5' RACE reads with MiXCR, giving one entry per CDR3 protein. The table lists several thousand distinct CDR3 sequences, roughly 22% of them singletons, with 9% to 10% in the top ten. In germline, CDR1 is LGHDT, CDR2 YNNKEL (reference sequence). V was pared by 4 bases and J by 4 bases, with 10 bases between. The CDR3 covers 14 residues. The genes are TRBV3-1 and TRBJ1-4; D uncertain. The sequence derives from a male donor with early-stage non-small cell lung cancer. The sample was lung tumor tissue, taken at surgery. CDR3 loop: CASSPTVVNEKLFF. DNA for the CDR3: TGTGCCAGCAGCCCAACGGTAGTTAATGAAAAACTGTTTTTT.